This T cell receptor (beta chain) was sequenced in a study of OX40 agonist ivuxolimab in advanced cancers. The wider study: Past anti-PD-1, anti-PD-L1 or anti-CTLA-4 therapy was accepted, and roughly 38% had received some.

The study, taken as a whole, reports: Antigen specificity was not determined for the expanded peripheral T cells.

Sequencing was performed with immunoSEQ multiplex PCR; in TCRdb, only in-frame clones are kept and a portion is missing. The sample consists of approximately 75,000 clones, about 88% of them appearing once. This CDR3 has 16 amino acids. The V gene's germline CDR1 is SGHKS and CDR2 YYEKEE (reference sequence). J was trimmed by 8 bases and V by 0 bases; bases with no gene match: 8. A word on this clone: Its matching antigen is unknown.

Autoimmune disease history or systemic immunosuppression excluded patients. V and J are TRBV5-5 and TRBJ1-4, with 9 bases identical to TRBD1. This TCR was sampled from an adult with an advanced solid tumor such as melanoma, head and neck, liver or kidney cancer. The sample consisted of CD4+ or CD8+ T cells sorted from blood, taken in a trial of the OX40 agonist ivuxolimab. For the CDR3, the DNA is TGTGCCAGCAGCTTGGAAACGGGACAGGGTCGGGAAAAACTGTTTTTT. Encoded protein: CASSLETGQGREKLFF.